These 22 T cell receptor beta chains originate from one sample sequenced in a study of early T cells in non-severe SARS-CoV-2 infection. One entry per CDR3 protein, called by TCRdb with MiXCR from the 5' RACE reads. This sample yields around 61,000 distinct CDR3 sequences, of which roughly a tenth are seen a single time; 6.5% belongs to the top ten. Source material: whole blood. Receptors were obtained from an adult who was a healthcare worker with PCR-confirmed SARS-CoV-2 infection or an uninfected control (not recorded which).

The V gene is TRBV5-6, the J gene TRBJ2-6; unclear D gene. The CDR3 totals 20 residues. V lost 4 bases and J 0 bases, leaving 23 bases between the germline ends. Per germline, CDR1 SGHDT and CDR2 YYEEEE. The CDR3 loop reads CASSPPFRVSFSSGANVLTF. CDR3 DNA sequence: TGTGCCAGCAGCCCCCCTTTCCGCGTCTCCTTTAGCTCTGGGGCCAACGTCCTGACTTTC.

The rearrangement uses TRBV18 and TRBJ2-7; TRBD2 matches at 7 bases. Germline CDR1 KGHSH, CDR2 LQKENI. The CDR3 covers 13 residues. The V gene end was trimmed by 2 bases and the J gene end by 7 bases; junction bases not matched to a gene: 5. The CDR3: CASSPGLEGEQYF. The CDR3 coding sequence is TGTGCCAGCTCACCAGGACTAGAGGGGGAGCAGTACTTC.

This clonotype was found many times. This sequence joins TRBV10-3 and TRBJ2-5; no firm D call. This CDR3 has 12 amino acids. V was trimmed by 0 bases and J by 7 bases, leaving 6 bases between them. Germline lookup yields CDR1 ENHRY and CDR2 SYGVKD. The CDR3 DNA follows: TGTGCCATCAGTGAGTCATCGGGGACCCAGTACTTC. Its protein product is CAISESSGTQYF.

The chain joins TRBV2 to TRBJ2-3, with unresolved D. Germline assignment: CDR1 SNHLY and CDR2 FYNNEI. This CDR3 is built from 17 residues. V gave up 6 bases and J gave up 2 bases, with 21 bases separating them. The CDR3 reads CASRAPLDVSNTDTQYF. In nucleotides, the CDR3 is TGTGCCAGCAGGGCCCCACTGGATGTGTCGAACACAGATACGCAGTATTTT.

This clonotype was found many times. The J gene is TRBJ2-6, the V gene TRBV20-1; D remains unclear. The CDR3 has 14 residues. Germline-derived CDR1 and CDR2 are DFQATT and SNEGSKA (reference sequence). With 6 bases removed from V and 1 base from J, the gap between germline ends came to 10 bases. The CDR3 region has the DNA TGCAGTGCGACCCCTAGGTCTGGGGCCAACGTCCTGACTTTC. The encoded protein is CSATPRSGANVLTF.

This chain connects TRBV29-1 to TRBJ2-1, with 11 bases matching TRBD1. CDR1 and CDR2 (germline): SQVTM, ANQGSEA. V lost 7 bases and J lost 7; bases outside the gene matches: 3. The CDR3 has 12 residues. CDR3 amino acids: CSAGTGGNEQFF. Written as DNA, the CDR3 is TGCAGCGCCGGGACAGGGGGAAATGAGCAGTTCTTC.

This clonotype was picked up one time. Relative to the germline gene, one junction end is altered; a read error may explain this. The chain recombines TRBV3-1 with TRBJ2-7; D not certain. From germline, CDR1 is LGHDT and CDR2 YNNKEL (reference sequence). The length of the CDR3 is 11 residues. CDR3 region: CANSHGYEQYF. The CDR3 DNA reads as TGTGCCAACAGCCACGGGTACGAGCAGTACTTC.

This clonotype came up many times. This chain joins TRBV12-3 or TRBV12-4 and TRBJ1-4; D is ambiguous. This CDR3 is 12 amino acids long. Trimming removed 7 bases at V and 5 bases at J, with 8 bases between. The CDR3 DNA is TGTGCCAGCACCAGGAGAAATGAAAAACTGTTTTTT. Protein product: CASTRRNEKLFF.

This clonotype occurred a few times. This chain connects TRBV7-2 to TRBJ1-4; TRBD1 matches at 9 bases. This CDR3 has 16 residues. Germline V CDR1 and CDR2: SGHTA, FQGNSA. Losses at the gene ends were 1 base for V and 10 bases for J; bases not matched to a gene: 10. DNA for the CDR3: TGTGCCAGCAGCTTAGAAACCCCTCGACAGGGGGGAAAACTGTTTTTT. It translates to CASSLETPRQGGKLFF.

This clonotype appeared a few times. V usage is TRBV7-2 and J usage is TRBJ1-1; possibly TRBD1 for D (6 bases). Deletions cut 1 base from V and 4 bases from J, with 13 bases between. This CDR3 is 15 amino acids long. Germline CDR1 SGHTA, CDR2 FQGNSA. DNA for the CDR3: TGTGCCAGCAGCTTAGATACAGGGAGGAGCACTGAAGCTTTCTTT. This translates into CASSLDTGRSTEAFF.

Ten or more counts support this clonotype. One junction end does not reproduce the germline sequence, and a read error may be involved. The chain links TRBV27 to TRBJ1-2; unclear D gene. CDR3 length equals 10 residues. Germline V gene data show CDR1 as MNHEY and CDR2 as SMNVEV (reference sequence). CDR3 in DNA: TGCCCCTGGCCAAGGTGGCTCTCCACCTTC. Residues: CPWPRWLSTF.

This clonotype has at least ten counts. This chain connects TRBV7-6 to TRBJ2-5; TRBD2 aligns across 9 bases. Germline CDR1 reads SGHVS; CDR2 reads FNYEAQ. J lost 5 bases, V lost 5 bases, and 18 bases had no gene match. The CDR3 loop spans 18 amino acids. This CDR3 is CASSPQIPGLARLETQYF. The CDR3, as DNA: TGTGCCAGCAGCCCACAGATCCCGGGACTAGCTCGTCTGGAGACCCAGTACTTC. The entire variable domain, with the rest obtained from reference TRBV7-6 and TRBJ2-5, is as follows: GAGVSQSPRYKVTKRGQDVALRCDPISGHVSLYWYRQALGQGPEFLTYFNYEAQQDKSGLPNDRFSAERPEGSISTLTIQRTEQRDSAMYRCASSPQIPGLARLETQYFGPGTRLLVL.

With respect to this clonotype: This clone may be a read error of a much larger clone one base away. V and J are TRBV7-8 and TRBJ2-1; no definite D call. Germline CDR1 and CDR2: SGHVS and FQNEAQ. The germline V and J ends were trimmed by 7 bases and 7 bases, with 17 bases remaining between them. This CDR3 has 14 residues. DNA for the CDR3: TGTGCCAGCAAAGGCGCGGAGTCCAAGAATGAGCAGTTCTTC. It translates to CASKGAESKNEQFF.

This chain joins TRBV27 and TRBJ1-3, with D possibly matching TRBD1 (6 bases). Trimming stripped 4 bases from V and 3 bases from J, with 10 bases between. The CDR3 is made up of 14 amino acids. CDR1 and CDR2 (germline): MNHEY, SMNVEV (reference sequence). The CDR3 reads CASSSQGYGNTIYF. The CDR3 nucleotides are TGTGCCAGCAGTTCACAGGGTTATGGAAACACCATATATTTT.

This clonotype appeared many times. This chain uses TRBV20-1 with TRBJ2-3; D is unresolved. The V and J ends lost 7 bases and 3 bases respectively, with 14 bases between them. Germline CDR1 and CDR2: DFQATT and SNEGSKA (reference sequence). The length of the CDR3 is 13 residues. CDR3 DNA sequence: TGCAGTGTTCAACTCCACCAGACAGATACGCAGTATTTT. It yields the protein CSVQLHQTDTQYF.

The chain uses TRBV6-2 or TRBV6-3 and TRBJ1-2; TRBD1 agrees at 11 bases. Trimming cost V 1 base and J 2 bases; bases outside gene matches: 0. Germline V gene sequence: CDR1 MNHEY, CDR2 SVGEGT. The CDR3 is 15 residues long. CDR3 amino acids: CASSYWDRGNYGYTF. The CDR3 DNA follows: TGTGCCAGCAGTTACTGGGACAGGGGGAACTATGGCTACACCTTC.

This clonotype was counted many times. The chain links TRBV29-1 to TRBJ2-6; no reliable D call. V was pared by 4 bases and J by 4 bases, with 8 bases between. CDR3 length: 13 residues. Germline values: CDR1 SQVTM, CDR2 ANQGSEA. The chain's CDR3 is CSVARSGANVLTF. The CDR3, as DNA: TGCAGCGTTGCCAGGTCCGGGGCCAACGTCCTGACTTTC.

This clonotype was observed at least ten times. The rearrangement joins TRBV7-2 to TRBJ2-2, with 11 bases lining up with TRBD2. Germline V CDR1 and CDR2: SGHTA, FQGNSA. V lost 6 bases to trimming and J lost 3 bases; unmatched junction nucleotides: 3. CDR3 length: 15 amino acids. The CDR3 here is CASRGLAVYTGELFF. The DNA for the CDR3 is TGTGCCAGCAGGGGACTAGCGGTTTACACCGGGGAGCTGTTTTTT.

This clonotype was counted many times. The chain combines TRBV7-6 with TRBJ2-3; D might be TRBD1 (5 bases). CDR3 size: 15 residues. The V end was cut by 2 bases, the J end by 4 bases, with 13 bases between. Germline CDR1 SGHVS, CDR2 FNYEAQ. In DNA, the CDR3 is TGTGCCAGCAGCTTAAGGGGCGAGATCTCAGATACGCAGTATTTT. Residues: CASSLRGEISDTQYF.

This clonotype was seen repeatedly, ten times or more. The chain has TRBV6-2 or TRBV6-3 and TRBJ2-6; 7 nucleotides agree with TRBD1. The length of the CDR3 is 18 residues. From germline, CDR1 is MNHEY and CDR2 SVGEGT. V shed 5 bases, J shed 0 bases, and the junction held 10 bases outside the gene matches. The CDR3 loop reads CASSHRQGDDSGANVLTF. The CDR3 coding sequence is TGTGCCAGCAGTCATCGACAGGGCGACGACTCTGGGGCCAACGTCCTGACTTTC.

This clonotype showed up just a few times. This chain joins TRBV19 and TRBJ2-5; D ambiguous. V gave up 10 bases and J gave up 2 bases, with 5 bases separating them. This CDR3 contains 10 residues. From germline, CDR1 is LNHDA and CDR2 SQIVND (reference sequence). CDR3 residues: CATNQETQYF. CDR3 sequence (DNA): TGTGCCACCAATCAAGAGACCCAGTACTTC.

Only a few counts were recorded for this clonotype. The chain combines TRBV7-2 with TRBJ2-1; no clear D gene. The V end was cut by 7 bases, the J end by 7 bases, with 29 bases between. Germline lookup yields CDR1 SGHTA and CDR2 FQGNSA. The CDR3 has 18 residues. This CDR3 reads CASMETGRISSGWNEQFF. The CDR3 DNA sequence: TGTGCCAGCATGGAAACCGGTAGGATCTCCTCAGGTTGGAATGAGCAGTTCTTC.